Each of the 13 T cell receptor beta chains below was sequenced from the same sample in a study of blood T cell repertoires in COVID-19. Assay used: immunoSEQ multiplex PCR; TCRdb lists only in-frame clones, some missing. The table records around 300,000 clones, roughly 85% of them present only once. The sequenced sample was peripheral blood. The receptors shown here come from a human donor in a cohort sampled during active COVID-19.

The chain is built from TRBV6-4 and TRBJ1-1; a possible D gene is TRBD1 (6 bases). CDR3 size: 14 residues. Looked up from germline, CDR1 is MRHNA and CDR2 is SNTAGT. The V and J ends lost 2 bases and 4 bases respectively, with 11 bases between them. The CDR3 nucleotides are TGTGCCAGCAGTGACAGGGGGTCGAGCACTGAAGCTTTCTTT. Protein: CASSDRGSSTEAFF.

The V call is TRBV5-5, the J call TRBJ1-3; 10 nucleotides agree with TRBD1. This CDR3 spans 16 amino acids. V gave up 2 bases and J gave up 0 bases; unmatched junction bases: 2. Germline loops: CDR1 SGHKS, CDR2 YYEKEE (reference sequence). The CDR3: CASSLRTGGSGNTIYF. Here the CDR3 DNA reads TGTGCCAGCAGCTTAAGGACAGGGGGCTCTGGAAACACCATATATTTT.

The chain couples TRBV12-3 or TRBV12-4 to TRBJ1-1; D unclear. Trimming took off 10 bases at V and 0 bases at J, with 12 bases between the two ends. The CDR3 is 13 residues long. CDR3 bases: TGTGCCAACTCGGTTTTAATGAACACTGAAGCTTTCTTT. This encodes CANSVLMNTEAFF.

The rearrangement uses TRBV3-1 (or the pseudogene TRBV3-2) and TRBJ2-4; D possibly corresponds to TRBD1 (5 bases). The germline V gene encodes CDR1 LGHDT and CDR2 YNNKEL (reference sequence). V lost 1 base and J lost 5, with 18 bases in between. The CDR3 is made up of 17 amino acids. The CDR3 is CASSQVPWGRPENIQYF. Written as DNA, the CDR3 is TGTGCCAGCAGCCAAGTCCCCTGGGGCAGACCAGAAAACATTCAGTACTTC.

This chain links TRBV19 with TRBJ2-3; 9 nucleotides line up with TRBD1. Looked up from germline, CDR1 is LNHDA and CDR2 is SQIVND (reference sequence). Trimming at V came to 4 bases and at J to 4 bases, leaving 9 bases not matched to a gene. This CDR3 has 16 residues. The CDR3 sequence is CASSTGTGHISDTQYF. In nucleotides, the CDR3 is TGTGCCAGTAGTACCGGGACAGGGCATATTTCAGATACGCAGTATTTT.

V usage is TRBV3-1 (or the pseudogene TRBV3-2) and J usage is TRBJ2-2, with D unresolved. The V end was cut by 1 base, the J end by 0 bases, with 15 bases between. The CDR3 has 18 amino acids. CDR1 is LGHDT and CDR2 is YNNKEL in the germline V gene (reference sequence). CDR3 nucleotides: TGTGCCAGCAGCCAAGGTAACGCGTGGGCCGCGAACACCGGGGAGCTGTTTTTT. This encodes CASSQGNAWAANTGELFF.

The chain links TRBV4-1 to TRBJ2-7; D not certain. Germline lookup yields CDR1 MGHRA and CDR2 YSYEKL. CDR3 length: 14 residues. The V end was cut by 1 base, the J end by 0 bases, with 7 bases between. The DNA of the CDR3 is TGCGCCAGCAGCCAAGCAGAAAGCTCCTACGAGCAGTACTTC. Translation gives CASSQAESSYEQYF.

The chain uses TRBV19 and TRBJ1-5; 9 bases line up with TRBD1. The CDR3 is 17 amino acids. The germline V gene has CDR1 LNHDA and CDR2 SQIVND (reference sequence). Trimming took 2 bases from V and 2 from J; bases not matched to a gene: 7. CDR3 protein: CASSILGTGIGNQPQHF. The DNA of the CDR3 is TGTGCCAGTAGTATATTAGGGACAGGGATAGGCAATCAGCCCCAGCATTTT.

The J gene is TRBJ1-5, the V gene TRBV10-1; no firm D call. In germline, CDR1 is WNHNN, CDR2 SYGVQD (reference sequence). Between the trimmed V and J ends, which lost 2 bases and 8 bases, there was a span of 10 bases. The CDR3 consists of 13 residues. The CDR3 region has the DNA TGCGCCAGCAGTGAGGAGGGTTGGGAGCCCCAGCATTTT. Amino acids: CASSEEGWEPQHF.

V and J are TRBV6-5 and TRBJ1-2, with 8 bases fitting TRBD1. Germline V gene sequence: CDR1 MNHEY, CDR2 SVGAGI. The V segment lost 3 bases and the J segment 4 bases; nucleotides outside the gene matches: 4. CDR3 size: 14 residues. CDR3 amino acids: CASSYYRGSYGYTF. CDR3 in DNA: TGTGCCAGCAGTTATTACAGGGGGTCCTATGGCTACACCTTC.

This clone was observed many times. The chain combines TRBV4-1 with TRBJ1-1; tentative D call: TRBD1 (6 bases). Germline V gene data show CDR1 as MGHRA and CDR2 as YSYEKL. Between the trimmed V and J ends, which lost 6 bases and 1 base, there was a span of 18 bases. This CDR3 spans 16 amino acids. CDR3 DNA sequence: TGCGCCAGCAGAAGAGGGGGAATGGTTCGGAACACTGAAGCTTTCTTT. This encodes CASRRGGMVRNTEAFF.

The chain couples TRBV19 to TRBJ1-2, with 7 positions matching TRBD1. The CDR3 is 15 amino acids. CDR1 is LNHDA and CDR2 is SQIVND in the germline V gene (reference sequence). With 6 bases clipped from V and 5 bases from J, the junction kept 12 bases outside the gene matches. CDR3 in amino acids: CASREDRLGTYGYTF. As DNA, the CDR3 is TGTGCCAGTAGAGAGGACAGGTTGGGAACTTATGGCTACACCTTC.

This chain uses TRBV7-3 with TRBJ2-7; 9 nucleotides align to TRBD1. This CDR3 contains 13 residues. Germline CDR1 is SGHTA and CDR2 is FQGTGA. The J segment lost 6 bases and the V segment lost 3 bases, leaving 3 bases of the junction unmatched. The CDR3 spells CASSFLTGGEQYF. In DNA form, the CDR3 reads TGTGCCAGCAGCTTTTTGACAGGGGGCGAGCAGTACTTC.